A selection of T cell receptor beta chains follows, all from one sample in a study of CD8+ T cells in alopecia areata. Clones were read by immunoSEQ multiplex PCR, and TCRdb kept only the in-frame ones, dropping some. The sample lists approximately 57,000 clones, around 96% occurring once. The starting material was CD8+ T cells sorted from blood, obtained at week 0. These receptors all stem from a human donor with alopecia areata. CDR3s include the opening cysteine and the closing phenylalanine or tryptophan. D genes are given only for firm matches. Clone size appears in some rows only: once, few, many, or a class for an expanded clone.

J gene: TRBJ2-5; V gene: TRBV30; clone size: once; D gene: -; CDR3 protein: CAWSAGQLQETQYF; CDR3 DNA: TGTGCCTGGAGTGCAGGACAGCTACAAGAGACCCAGTACTTC
J gene: TRBJ1-2; V gene: TRBV29-1; clone size: -; D gene: -; CDR3 protein: CSVKDGGYTF; CDR3 DNA: TGCAGCGTTAAGGATGGGGGCTACACCTTC
J gene: TRBJ1-5; V gene: TRBV6-6; clone size: -; D gene: -; CDR3 protein: CASSYSQPQHF; CDR3 DNA: TGTGCCAGCAGTTACTCCCAGCCCCAGCATTTT
J gene: TRBJ1-3; V gene: TRBV9; clone size: -; D gene: -; CDR3 protein: CASSVGEGSGNTIYF; CDR3 DNA: TGTGCCAGCAGCGTAGGCGAAGGCTCTGGAAACACCATATATTTT
J gene: TRBJ2-2; V gene: TRBV5-6; clone size: -; D gene: TRBD1; CDR3 protein: CASSLLSQGASVELFF; CDR3 DNA: TGTGCCAGCAGCTTATTGAGCCAGGGGGCATCGGTGGAGCTGTTTTTT
J gene: TRBJ1-1; V gene: TRBV6-5; clone size: -; D gene: -; CDR3 protein: CASSYSQFTLEAFF; CDR3 DNA: TGTGCCAGCAGTTACTCCCAATTTACCCTTGAAGCTTTCTTT
J gene: TRBJ2-1; V gene: TRBV15; clone size: -; D gene: -; CDR3 protein: CATSRAGNNEQFF; CDR3 DNA: TGTGCCACCAGCAGGGCAGGGAACAATGAGCAGTTCTTC
J gene: TRBJ2-3; V gene: TRBV7-9; clone size: once; D gene: TRBD2; CDR3 protein: CASSPSGGAPDTQYF; CDR3 DNA: TGTGCCAGCAGCCCCAGCGGGGGGGCCCCAGATACGCAGTATTTT
J gene: TRBJ2-5; V gene: TRBV29-1; clone size: -; D gene: -; CDR3 protein: CSVGTRETQYF; CDR3 DNA: TGCAGCGTCGGTACTAGAGAGACCCAGTACTTC
J gene: TRBJ2-4; V gene: TRBV7-2; clone size: -; D gene: TRBD2; CDR3 protein: CASSNPGLAANIQYF; CDR3 DNA: TGTGCCAGCAGCAACCCGGGACTAGCGGCGAACATTCAGTACTTC
J gene: TRBJ2-5; V gene: TRBV7-6; clone size: -; D gene: -; CDR3 protein: CASSSEYRTSQETQYF; CDR3 DNA: TGTGCCAGCAGCTCAGAGTACAGGACGAGCCAAGAGACCCAGTACTTC
J gene: TRBJ1-2; V gene: TRBV29-1; clone size: -; D gene: -; CDR3 protein: CSVDKRTYSETYGYTF; CDR3 DNA: TGCAGCGTTGATAAGCGTACTTACAGCGAAACATATGGCTACACCTTC
J gene: TRBJ2-7; V gene: TRBV7-2; clone size: -; D gene: -; CDR3 protein: CASSLVGGTDEQYF; CDR3 DNA: TGTGCCAGCAGCTTAGTTGGGGGTACAGACGAGCAGTACTTC
J gene: TRBJ2-7; V gene: TRBV4-1; clone size: -; D gene: -; CDR3 protein: CASSHAYEQYF; CDR3 DNA: TGCGCCAGCAGCCACGCATACGAGCAGTACTTC
J gene: TRBJ2-7; V gene: TRBV7-9; clone size: -; D gene: -; CDR3 protein: CASSLDTYEQYF; CDR3 DNA: TGTGCCAGCAGCTTAGATACCTACGAGCAGTACTTC
J gene: TRBJ2-7; V gene: TRBV5-6; clone size: -; D gene: -; CDR3 protein: CASSLEGGYEQYF; CDR3 DNA: TGTGCCAGCAGCTTGGAAGGGGGCTACGAGCAGTACTTC
J gene: TRBJ2-7; V gene: TRBV9; clone size: -; D gene: -; CDR3 protein: CASSAGDFYEQYF; CDR3 DNA: TGTGCCAGCAGCGCCGGGGACTTCTACGAGCAGTACTTC
J gene: TRBJ2-7; V gene: TRBV28; clone size: -; D gene: -; CDR3 protein: CASSLRRGPEEQYF; CDR3 DNA: TGTGCCAGCAGTCTTCGGCGGGGGCCAGAAGAGCAGTACTTC
J gene: TRBJ2-7; V gene: TRBV5-4; clone size: -; D gene: -; CDR3 protein: CASSLGADSGSEQYF; CDR3 DNA: TGTGCCAGCAGCTTGGGAGCGGACAGCGGTTCCGAGCAGTACTTC
J gene: TRBJ2-5; V gene: TRBV7-9; clone size: -; D gene: -; CDR3 protein: CASSLGSTQETQYF; CDR3 DNA: TGTGCCAGCAGCTTAGGGTCGACTCAAGAGACCCAGTACTTC
J gene: TRBJ1-6; V gene: TRBV23-1; clone size: -; D gene: TRBD1; CDR3 protein: CASSHGTGPSPLHF; CDR3 DNA: TGCGCCAGCAGTCACGGGACAGGGCCCTCACCCCTCCACTTT
J gene: TRBJ1-5; V gene: TRBV21-1; clone size: once; D gene: -; CDR3 protein: CASSKWVSGKVHF; CDR3 DNA: TGTGCCAGCAGCAAATGGGTGTCAGGGAAGGTGCATTTT
J gene: TRBJ2-7; V gene: TRBV21-1; clone size: -; D gene: -; CDR3 protein: CASSNVAGGSYEQYF; CDR3 DNA: -
J gene: TRBJ1-2; V gene: TRBV29-1; clone size: -; D gene: TRBD1; CDR3 protein: CSVTDREYGYTF; CDR3 DNA: TGCAGCGTAACCGACAGGGAGTATGGCTACACCTTC
J gene: TRBJ2-3; V gene: TRBV19; clone size: -; D gene: -; CDR3 protein: CASSSTGWGADTQYF; CDR3 DNA: TGTGCCAGTAGTTCCACGGGATGGGGAGCAGATACGCAGTATTTT
J gene: TRBJ1-1; V gene: TRBV7-9; clone size: -; D gene: TRBD1; CDR3 protein: CASILGDREAFF; CDR3 DNA: TGTGCCAGCATCTTAGGGGACAGGGAAGCTTTCTTT
J gene: TRBJ2-7; V gene: TRBV6-5; clone size: -; D gene: TRBD1; CDR3 protein: CALGTGEEQYF; CDR3 DNA: TGTGCCCTCGGGACAGGGGAGGAGCAGTACTTC
J gene: TRBJ2-2; V gene: TRBV7-9; clone size: -; D gene: -; CDR3 protein: CASRGTGELFF; CDR3 DNA: TGTGCCAGCAGGGGGACCGGGGAGCTGTTTTTT
J gene: TRBJ2-7; V gene: TRBV4-1; clone size: -; D gene: TRBD2; CDR3 protein: CASSPGLAGGHYEQYF; CDR3 DNA: TGCGCCAGCAGCCCCGGACTAGCGGGGGGGCACTACGAGCAGTACTTC
J gene: TRBJ2-7; V gene: TRBV6-5; clone size: -; D gene: -; CDR3 protein: CASSYSALITYEQYF; CDR3 DNA: TGTGCCAGCAGTTACTCAGCGTTGATTACCTACGAGCAGTACTTC
J gene: TRBJ2-1; V gene: TRBV7-2; clone size: -; D gene: TRBD2; CDR3 protein: CASSLTSGGAEQFF; CDR3 DNA: TGTGCCAGCAGCTTGACTAGCGGGGGGGCCGAGCAGTTCTTC
J gene: TRBJ2-5; V gene: TRBV6-5; clone size: -; D gene: -; CDR3 protein: CASNQNYQETQYF; CDR3 DNA: TGTGCCAGCAATCAGAACTACCAAGAGACCCAGTACTTC
J gene: TRBJ2-5; V gene: TRBV6-5; clone size: once; D gene: -; CDR3 protein: CASRKGSPTETQYF; CDR3 DNA: TGTGCCAGCAGGAAGGGTAGCCCAACAGAGACCCAGTACTTC
J gene: TRBJ2-3; V gene: TRBV4-1; clone size: -; D gene: TRBD2; CDR3 protein: CASSQRPGLAFTDTQYF; CDR3 DNA: TGCGCCAGCAGCCAACGACCGGGACTAGCCTTCACAGATACGCAGTATTTT
J gene: TRBJ2-7; V gene: TRBV27; clone size: -; D gene: TRBD1; CDR3 protein: CASSPRQGVIAYEQYF; CDR3 DNA: TGTGCCAGCAGTCCACGACAGGGCGTTATAGCTTACGAGCAGTACTTC
J gene: TRBJ1-2; V gene: TRBV7-9; clone size: -; D gene: -; CDR3 protein: CASSLGAGGYGYTF; CDR3 DNA: TGTGCCAGCAGCTTAGGGGCGGGCGGATATGGCTACACCTTC
J gene: TRBJ2-7; V gene: TRBV10-2; clone size: -; D gene: -; CDR3 protein: CASSDPGDIPLGEQYF; CDR3 DNA: TGCGCCAGCAGTGACCCAGGGGACATTCCCCTAGGCGAGCAGTACTTC
J gene: TRBJ2-3; V gene: TRBV4-1; clone size: -; D gene: TRBD2; CDR3 protein: CASSQEGGLAGAYLTDTQYF; CDR3 DNA: TGCGCCAGCAGCCAAGAGGGAGGACTAGCGGGGGCCTACCTCACAGATACGCAGTATTTT
J gene: TRBJ2-7; V gene: TRBV5-1; clone size: -; D gene: TRBD1; CDR3 protein: CASSSGQGAPGEQYF; CDR3 DNA: TGCGCCAGCAGCTCAGGACAGGGGGCGCCGGGGGAGCAGTACTTC